The T cell receptor beta chain under discussion was sequenced for a study of preoperative IRX-2 immunotherapy in early breast cancer. The repertoire was sequenced with immunoSEQ multiplex PCR; TCRdb's copy has only in-frame clones and lacks some. The sample lists around 34,000 clones; roughly 80% were seen once. This sample's treatment: preoperative locoregional IRX-2 cytokine immunotherapy. This phase Ib study tested locoregional IRX-2 cytokine immunotherapy given before surgery. Trimming removed 6 bases from V and 0 bases from J, with 7 bases in between. This CDR3 contains 13 residues. The sample in question was lymph node tissue, obtained from a patient treated with IRX-2 immunotherapy. The V call is TRBV23-1, the J call TRBJ2-3; no definite D call. TRBV23-1 is identified as an open reading frame with a role that is uncertain. This TCR was recovered from a human donor with breast cancer. Here the CDR3 reads CASSPTSTDTQYF. As DNA, the CDR3 is TGCGCCAGCAGCCCAACCAGCACAGATACGCAGTATTTT.